One sample yielded the 5 T cell receptor beta chains listed below, sequenced in a study of shared clonotypes between healthy human individuals. Data came from immunoSEQ multiplex PCR; TCRdb stores just in-frame clones and leaves some out. The repertoire holds 2 million to 3 million clones, 80% to 95% seen once, with 0.36% in the top ten. Sequencing used naive CD4+ T cells from PBMCs. Subset noted: CD45RA+ positively selected. These TCRs come from a man between 18 and 29 years old in good health. Some clones in this sample may be carry-over from other donors' samples.

This clone has only one observation. The CDR3 region is CASSLGSGRLGINEQFF. CDR3 DNA: TGCGCCAGCAGCTTGGGTAGCGGGAGACTAGGTATTAATGAGCAGTTCTTC. The V call is TRBV5-1, the J call TRBJ2-1; 9 bases fit TRBD2. Germline CDR1 SGHRS, CDR2 YFSETQ. The CDR3 has 17 amino acids. Unmatched junction bases numbered 11, after V lost 0 bases and J lost 7 bases.

This chain uses TRBV11-3 with TRBJ2-1; 9 bases match TRBD1. V was pared by 3 bases and J by 8 bases, with 2 bases of the junction left unmatched. CDR3 length: 13 amino acids. Germline CDR1 reads SGHNT; CDR2 reads YENEEA. The CDR3 DNA reads as TGTGCCAGCAGCTTTGGACAGGGGTATGAGCAGTTCTTC. Translation gives CASSFGQGYEQFF.

This clone has a single count. V and J are TRBV18 and TRBJ1-4; 8 positions agree with TRBD1. The V gene's germline CDR1 is KGHSH and CDR2 LQKENI. The CDR3 totals 15 residues. The V gene end was trimmed by 4 bases and the J gene end by 8 bases; junction bases not matched to a gene: 9. The CDR3 region is CASSRTQGAQEKLFF. CDR3 DNA: TGTGCCAGCTCACGGACCCAGGGGGCACAGGAAAAACTGTTTTTT.

The rearrangement links TRBV6-6 to TRBJ2-3; TRBD1 might be the D (6 bases). The CDR3 extends over 14 amino acids. With 7 bases removed from V and 1 base from J, the gap between germline ends came to 12 bases. Germline loops: CDR1 MNHNY, CDR2 SVGAGI (reference sequence). CDR3 residues: CASTQGHGTDTQYF. The CDR3 DNA follows: TGTGCCAGCACCCAGGGACACGGCACAGATACGCAGTATTTT.

The chain employs TRBV29-1 and TRBJ1-1; the match to TRBD1 covers 9 bases. The CDR3 is 14 amino acids. Germline-derived CDR1 and CDR2 are SQVTM and ANQGSEA. Losses at the gene ends were 4 bases for V and 3 bases for J; bases not matched to a gene: 6. CDR3 DNA: TGCAGCGTTGGAGAGGACAGGGGTCACACTGAAGCTTTCTTT. Protein product: CSVGEDRGHTEAFF.